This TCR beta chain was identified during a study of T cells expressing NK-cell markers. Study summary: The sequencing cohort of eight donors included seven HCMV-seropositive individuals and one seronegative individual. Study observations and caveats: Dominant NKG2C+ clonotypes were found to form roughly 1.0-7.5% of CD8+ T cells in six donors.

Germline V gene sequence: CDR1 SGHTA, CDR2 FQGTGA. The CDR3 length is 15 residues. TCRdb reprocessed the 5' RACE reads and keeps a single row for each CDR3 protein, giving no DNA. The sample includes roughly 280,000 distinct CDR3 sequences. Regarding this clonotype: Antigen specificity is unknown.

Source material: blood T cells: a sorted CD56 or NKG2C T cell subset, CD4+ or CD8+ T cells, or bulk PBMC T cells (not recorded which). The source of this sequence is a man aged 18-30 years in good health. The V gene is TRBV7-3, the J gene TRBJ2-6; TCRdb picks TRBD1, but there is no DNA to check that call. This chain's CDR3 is CASSVQGAGANVLTF. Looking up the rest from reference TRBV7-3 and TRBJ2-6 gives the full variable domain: GAGVSQTPSNKVTEKGKYVELRCDPISGHTALYWYRQSLGQGPEFLIYFQGTGAADDSGLPNDRFFAVRPEGSVSTLKIQRTERGDSAVYLCASSVQGAGANVLTFGAGSRLTVL.